Included here is one T cell receptor beta chain sequence, with context. Antigen: not known. The data belong to a study of Ad26.COV2.S vaccination and SARS-CoV-2 variants. About the study: Donor had been placed in the Ad26.COV2.S arm of the COV1001 trial. General study findings and limits: Total T cell responses may have been underestimated by the TCR breadth and depth analyses.

This table comes from immunoSEQ multiplex PCR, and its TCRdb copy is limited to in-frame clones, with some not included. The data contain over 250,000 clones, 80% to 90% of them singletons. Treatment: about 20 received Ad26.COV2.S at low or high dose, single or two shots; about five received placebo; per-sample allocation not given. The samples date from day 63 after the first vaccine or placebo injection. This person who donated was an adult of 18-55 years in Boston. The J segment lost 5 bases and the V segment lost 6 bases, leaving 2 bases of the junction unmatched. The CDR3 has 14 amino acids. Looked up from germline, CDR1 is MNHEY and CDR2 is SMNVEV (reference sequence).

The sequence was obtained from a person between 18 and 60 years old who received the Ad26.COV2.S COVID-19 vaccine or a placebo. The chain links TRBV27 to TRBJ2-2; 11 bases map to TRBD2. Sequenced here: peripheral blood, sampled in a trial of Ad26.COV2.S vaccine versus placebo. CDR3 DNA: TGTGCCAGCAGCAGACTAGCGGGGACCGGGGAGCTGTTTTTT. Its protein is CASSRLAGTGELFF.